Sequencing of this T cell receptor beta chain was carried out in a study of neurological immune-mediated disorders (dated by TCRdb to the late 2010s). With respect to the entire study: Of the roughly 34 multiple sclerosis patients, approximately 31 had relapsing-remitting MS and 3 had secondary progressive MS. Using UMI-based sequencing, the study compared peripheral blood TCR-beta repertoires from patients with HTLV-I-associated myelopathy (HAM/TSP), patients with multiple sclerosis, and healthy controls. Longitudinal samples, technical triplicates and paired sorted CD4+ and CD8+ T-cell subsets, alongside PBMC samples, were included among the approximately 100 TCR-beta libraries. The cohort was made up of about 68 subjects, consisting of roughly 15 HAM/TSP patients, roughly 35 multiple sclerosis patients and around 20 healthy controls. Broad study findings and their caveats: Phylogenetic analysis grouped repertoires from 18 of 34 MS patients into a cluster of related CDR3 sequences, suggesting a possible repertoire-level signature. TCR clonal expansion was highest in HAM/TSP patients and lowest in MS patients, with MS patients falling below even healthy controls. The MS cluster was not associated with any clinical or MRI features, and the authors stated that larger cohorts are needed. No identical CDR3 amino acid sequences were found to be shared among expanded clones across subjects, suggesting that TCR-beta repertoires were private in all groups.

For CDR1 and CDR2, the germline V gene lists SGHRS and YFSETQ. The CDR3 spans 13 residues, from the cysteine through the phenylalanine. Left in the record is the CDR3 DNA by itself, 39 bases read in frame from the first base. V drops 4 bases and J drops 1 base, leaving 8 bases in between. This clonotype was detected ten times or more. This clone's antigen is unknown. There are no base qualities to consult, and no much larger clone falls within one base. For the unsorted PBMC libraries, 2 million PBMCs were stored in RNAlater at -80 degrees C until RNA extraction and were used to generate the libraries. Multiple sclerosis patients were enrolled in a US clinical protocol evaluating disease progression by magnetic resonance imaging. Peripheral blood was subjected to Ficoll-Hypaque density gradient centrifugation to isolate PBMCs, which were then cryopreserved in liquid nitrogen. cDNA was synthesized by template-switch 5'RACE using a primer carrying a 10-nucleotide random unique molecular identifier by which each TCR transcript was tagged. Over 160 million TCR-beta sequences, covering 15-18 subjects, were produced in each sequencing run. Total RNA was extracted with the RNeasy kit. The KAPA Real-time Library Amplification kit was used to amplify TCR-beta VDJ regions with primers for the TCR constant region and the 5'RACE anchor. A first PCR added sample indexes and Illumina adaptors, after which a second PCR increased the library yield. After Ampure bead purification, the TCR product of roughly 650 bp was size-selected on a 2% E-gel SizeSelection system. Library quality was checked on a Bioanalyzer, concentration was measured with Qubit, and libraries were quantified with the Kapa Library Quantification kit before pooling. An Illumina HiSeq 2500 was used to sequence the libraries paired-end at 2 x 150 bp. To increase sequence diversity, about 23-30% phiX was spiked into each library pool. For the original study's pipeline: The UMI-based MiGEC pipeline processed quality-filtered reads and removed over 75% of raw TCR sequences during error correction. VDJ genes were aligned to IMGT germline references, and each clonotype was defined by a unique CDR3 amino acid sequence together with V-J genes. Clonal expansion, Shannon diversity, and CDR3 relatedness (CalcPairwiseDistances, ClusterSamples) were evaluated with VDJtools, and phylogenetic trees were built with CLCbio workbench. Using coefficient-of-variation modelling across technical triplicates, the study counted a clone as expanded if it had at least 8 unique UMIs. TCRdb reanalyzed the raw reads on its own, using fastp at Q25 for trimming and MiXCR for clone calling, and kept in-frame beta chains. Duplicate CDR3 protein sequences are folded into a single record with the most common DNA and genes. The authors' filters were not applied to this entry. For this sample there are about 70,000 distinct CDR3 sequences; more than 3% appear just once. The top ten clones comprise less than 5.5% of the sample.

The sample comprised PBMCs. This sequence originates from a woman between 50 and 59 years old with multiple sclerosis. In this chain, TRBV5-1 is recombined with TRBJ1-1, with no confident D gene call. CDR3 region: CASSILPNTEAFF. The DNA is TGCGCCAGCAGCATCCTACCGAACACTGAAGCTTTCTTT.